These 20 T cell receptor beta chains were sequenced from one sample in a study of beta chain features in type 1 diabetes. Study-level points and caveats: Type 1 diabetes patients had moderately but significantly shorter TCRB CDR3s in all four CD4+ subsets.

These receptors have no identified antigens. Reverse transcription of all isolated RNA meant that expressed TCRB transcripts were sequenced. The method was immunoSEQ multiplex PCR; TCRdb's version includes in-frame clones alone and lacks a portion of them. The sample shows 500,000 to 650,000 clones, roughly an eighth of them seen only once. The sample taken for sequencing was naive CD4+ T cells from blood. The receptors stem from a man aged 25 to 40 with type 1 diabetes.

Only a few counts were recorded for this clone. The chain links TRBV6-5 to TRBJ1-4; D gene ambiguous. CDR3 length: 12 residues. In germline, CDR1 is MNHEY, CDR2 SVGAGI. Trimming cost V 3 bases and J 8 bases, with 7 bases left between them. The CDR3 sequence is CASSYNGEKLFF. The CDR3 bases are TGTGCCAGCAGTTATAACGGGGAAAAACTGTTTTTT.

The chain is built from TRBV5-1 and TRBJ1-5; possibly TRBD1 for D (6 bases). Germline V gene lookup returns CDR1 SGHRS and CDR2 YFSETQ. CDR3 length: 16 amino acids. V was pared by 0 bases and J by 1 base, with 11 bases between. The CDR3 loop is CASSLGAGASNQPQHF. The CDR3 bases are TGCGCCAGCAGCTTGGGTGCGGGGGCAAGCAATCAGCCCCAGCATTTT.

This clone was detected a few times. This rearrangement joins TRBV7-9 to TRBJ2-5, with 9 nucleotides matching TRBD1. V was clipped by 2 bases and J by 4 bases; unmatched bases: 8. Per germline, CDR1 SEHNR and CDR2 FQNEAQ (reference sequence). CDR3 size: 16 residues. The CDR3 loop reads CASSLFTGTGLETQYF. Here the CDR3 DNA reads TGTGCCAGCAGCTTATTCACCGGGACAGGGTTAGAGACCCAGTACTTC.

This clone was found a few times. Other DNA variants within this sample encode the same CDR3. This chain connects TRBV5-1 to TRBJ2-3; 9 bases map to TRBD1. Germline CDR1 and CDR2: SGHRS and YFSETQ. The CDR3 has 15 residues. Trimming removed 4 bases from V and 0 bases from J; junction bases left unmatched: 3. Here the CDR3 reads CASSPGQGSTDTQYF. The CDR3 nucleotides read TGCGCCAGCAGCCCCGGACAGGGGAGCACAGATACGCAGTATTTT. The full variable domain, rest sourced from reference TRBV5-1 and TRBJ2-3, is KAGVTQTPRYLIKTRGQQVTLSCSPISGHRSVSWYQQTPGQGLQFLFEYFSETQRNKGNFPGRFSGRQFSNSRSEMNVSTLELGDSALYLCASSPGQGSTDTQYFGPGTRLTVL.

The table lists this clone with a few counts. This CDR3 is also generated by other DNA sequences in the sample. The J gene is TRBJ2-7, the V gene TRBV5-1; D call uncertain. Trimming stripped 4 bases from V and 3 bases from J, with 8 bases between. The CDR3 covers 12 residues. CDR1 is SGHRS, CDR2 YFSETQ, per germline. This chain's CDR3 is CASSPPGYEQYF. The CDR3 DNA sequence: TGCGCCAGCAGCCCCCCGGGCTACGAGCAGTACTTC.

The rearrangement links TRBV5-1 to TRBJ1-2; TRBD1 is a possible D gene (5 bases). Trimming pared 2 bases from V and 8 bases from J, leaving 10 bases between. The germline CDR1 and CDR2 sequences are SGHRS and YFSETQ. This CDR3 is built from 12 residues. The CDR3 DNA is TGCGCCAGCAGCTTTCTAGGGGCGGGCTACACCTTC. This gives the protein CASSFLGAGYTF.

This clone was picked up one time. This rearrangement joins TRBV5-1 to TRBJ2-7, with TRBD2 as a possible D gene (5 bases). Germline loops: CDR1 SGHRS, CDR2 YFSETQ. The CDR3 runs 12 residues. The V gene lost 2 bases and the J gene lost 6 bases, with 9 bases spanning the gap. CDR3 sequence reads: CASSFEGGEQYF. CDR3 nucleotide sequence: TGCGCCAGCAGCTTCGAGGGCGGCGAGCAGTACTTC.

The chain carries TRBV7-2 and TRBJ2-3; D gene unclear. The germline V and J ends were trimmed by 5 bases and 8 bases, with 11 bases remaining between them. Germline values: CDR1 SGHTA, CDR2 FQGNSA. CDR3 length equals 12 residues. The CDR3 sequence is CASSRDQSTQYF. The CDR3 bases are TGTGCCAGCAGCCGCGATCAGAGTACGCAGTATTTT.

This clone showed up just a few times. The chain employs TRBV5-4 and TRBJ1-2; D is unclear. Trimming left V 0 bases short and J 4 bases short, with 7 bases between. Germline CDR1 is SGHNT and CDR2 is YYREEE (reference sequence). The CDR3 has 13 residues. CDR3 in DNA: TGTGCCAGCAGCTTGGACACCGCCTATGGCTACACCTTC. Amino acids: CASSLDTAYGYTF.

This clone was detected a few times. In DNA, the CDR3 is TGCGCCAGCAGCTTTCCGACAGGGGACACCGGGGAGCTGTTTTTT. It yields the protein CASSFPTGDTGELFF. J is TRBJ2-2 and V is TRBV5-1; 8 bases line up with TRBD1. The CDR3 runs 15 residues. CDR1 and CDR2 (germline): SGHRS, YFSETQ. The J segment lost 3 bases and the V segment lost 2 bases, leaving 3 bases of the junction unmatched.

This clone was detected a few times. In DNA form, the CDR3 reads TGCGCCAGCGGACCTTCGACAGGGTGGTATGGCTACACCTTC. As protein: CASGPSTGWYGYTF. The V gene is TRBV5-1, the J gene TRBJ1-2; 7 bases map to TRBD1. Germline CDR1 reads SGHRS; CDR2 reads YFSETQ. V shed 7 bases and J 5 bases; nucleotides not matched to a gene: 11. This CDR3 is 14 amino acids long. Together with reference TRBV5-1 and TRBJ1-2, the CDR3 gives the full variable domain: KAGVTQTPRYLIKTRGQQVTLSCSPISGHRSVSWYQQTPGQGLQFLFEYFSETQRNKGNFPGRFSGRQFSNSRSEMNVSTLELGDSALYLCASGPSTGWYGYTFGSGTRLTVV.

This clone turned up a few times. The rearrangement links TRBV7-9 to TRBJ2-7; TRBD1 might be the D (6 bases). Trimming cost V 6 bases and J 7 bases, with 10 bases left between them. Germline assignment: CDR1 SEHNR and CDR2 FQNEAQ (reference sequence). This CDR3 spans 11 amino acids. CDR3 coding DNA: TGTGCCAGCAGACTCACAGGGGAGCAGTACTTC. Its translation is CASRLTGEQYF.

This clone has a handful of counts. V and J are TRBV6-5 and TRBJ2-5; 8 nucleotides line up with TRBD2. The CDR3 contains 15 residues. The germline V gene encodes CDR1 MNHEY and CDR2 SVGAGI. Germline trimming cut 0 bases from V and 4 bases from J; bases unmatched to any gene: 4. CDR3 protein: CASSYSTGGPETQYF. DNA of the CDR3: TGTGCCAGCAGTTACTCGACGGGAGGGCCAGAGACCCAGTACTTC.

The chain is built from TRBV4-2 and TRBJ1-1; D gene ambiguous. With 1 base removed from V and 4 bases from J, the gap between germline ends came to 10 bases. The germline CDR1 and CDR2 sequences are LGHNA and YNFKEQ. This CDR3 is 14 amino acids long. CDR3 nucleotide sequence: TGTGCCAGCAGCCAAGTGGGCCGGGGCACTGAAGCTTTCTTT. The encoded protein is CASSQVGRGTEAFF.

The chain has TRBV30 and TRBJ2-4; perhaps D is TRBD1 or TRBD2 (5 bases each). From germline, CDR1 is GTSNPN and CDR2 SVGIG (reference sequence). Trimming left V 3 bases short and J 9 bases short, with 12 bases between. CDR3 length equals 12 residues. The CDR3 is CAWSTGDGIQYF. The CDR3 DNA reads TGTGCCTGGAGCACCGGGGACGGCATTCAGTACTTC.

The gene calls are TRBV10-3 and TRBJ2-3, with a possible D match to TRBD2 (6 bases). This CDR3 comprises 15 residues. The V end lost 2 bases, the J end lost 2 bases, and 11 bases lay between the germline ends. Germline CDR1 is ENHRY and CDR2 is SYGVKD. CDR3 loop: CAISEGRGLTDTQYF. DNA for the CDR3: TGTGCCATCAGTGAGGGGCGGGGACTCACAGATACGCAGTATTTT.

The chain has TRBV6-1 and TRBJ2-4; the D is unclear. In germline, CDR1 is MNHNS, CDR2 SASEGT. CDR3 length: 14 amino acids. The V end was cut by 2 bases, the J end by 0 bases, with 5 bases between. The CDR3 is CASSEWLAKNIQYF. CDR3 nucleotide sequence: TGTGCCAGCAGTGAATGGCTAGCCAAAAACATTCAGTACTTC.

The chain has TRBV5-6 and TRBJ2-3, with D perhaps TRBD2 (6 bases). The length of the CDR3 is 12 residues. Trimming took 4 bases from V and 10 from J, leaving 13 bases between them. In germline, CDR1 is SGHDT, CDR2 YYEEEE. CDR3 DNA: TGTGCCAGCAGCGCCAGACTAGAACCGCAGTATTTT. This encodes CASSARLEPQYF.

This clone was counted between two and nine times. This chain joins TRBV19 and TRBJ2-1; 10 nucleotides align to TRBD2. Germline CDR1 LNHDA, CDR2 SQIVND (reference sequence). Trimming removed 2 bases from V and 5 bases from J; junction bases left unmatched: 3. The CDR3 contains 15 residues. The CDR3 nucleotides read TGTGCCAGTAGTATAAGTAGCGGGGGGCACAATGAGCAGTTCTTC. This codes for CASSISSGGHNEQFF.

This clone was counted a few times. The genes are TRBV2 and TRBJ1-5; 7 bases agree with TRBD1. V was clipped by 8 bases and J by 4 bases; unmatched bases: 8. The CDR3 is 14 amino acids. Germline CDR1 SNHLY, CDR2 FYNNEI. The DNA of the CDR3 is TGTGCCAGCGAATTAATGACAGGGAATCAGCCCCAGCATTTT. It yields the protein CASELMTGNQPQHF.